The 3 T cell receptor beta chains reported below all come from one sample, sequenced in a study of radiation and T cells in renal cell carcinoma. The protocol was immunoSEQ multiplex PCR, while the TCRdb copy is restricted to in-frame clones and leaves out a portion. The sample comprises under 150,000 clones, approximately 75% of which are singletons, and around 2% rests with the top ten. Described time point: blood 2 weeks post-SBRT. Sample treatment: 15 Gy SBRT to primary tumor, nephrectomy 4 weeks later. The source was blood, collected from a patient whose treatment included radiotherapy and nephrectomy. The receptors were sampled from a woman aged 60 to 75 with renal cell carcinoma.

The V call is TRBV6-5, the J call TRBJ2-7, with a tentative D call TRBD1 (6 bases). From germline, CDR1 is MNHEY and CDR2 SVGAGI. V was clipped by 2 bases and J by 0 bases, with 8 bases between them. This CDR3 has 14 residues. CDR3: CASSYQGPSYEQYF. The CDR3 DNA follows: TGTGCCAGCAGTTACCAGGGGCCCTCCTACGAGCAGTACTTC.

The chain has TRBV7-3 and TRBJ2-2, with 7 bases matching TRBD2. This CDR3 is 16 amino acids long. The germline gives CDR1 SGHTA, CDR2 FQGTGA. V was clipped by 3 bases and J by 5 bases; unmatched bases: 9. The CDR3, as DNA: TGTGCCAGCAGCTTGGGGGGAGCAGCGGGAACCGGGGAGCTGTTTTTT. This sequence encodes CASSLGGAAGTGELFF.

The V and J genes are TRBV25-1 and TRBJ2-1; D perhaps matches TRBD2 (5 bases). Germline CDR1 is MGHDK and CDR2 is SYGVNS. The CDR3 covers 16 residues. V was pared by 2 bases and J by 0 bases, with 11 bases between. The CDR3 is CASSESGGLSYNEQFF. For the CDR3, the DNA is TGTGCCAGCAGTGAAAGCGGAGGACTCTCCTACAATGAGCAGTTCTTC. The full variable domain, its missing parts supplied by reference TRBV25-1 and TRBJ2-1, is EADIYQTPRYLVIGTGKKITLECSQTMGHDKMYWYQQDPGMELHLIHYSYGVNSTEKGDLSSESTVSRIRTEHFPLTLESARPSHTSQYLCASSESGGLSYNEQFFGPGTRLTVL.